One and the same sample provided the 8 T cell receptor beta chains below, sequenced in a study of shared clonotypes between healthy human individuals. Measured with immunoSEQ multiplex PCR; TCRdb has only the in-frame clones, and not every one. The repertoire includes roughly 1 million clones, roughly 75% of them detected once, and approximately 1.5% sits in the top ten. The sequencing input was memory CD4+ T cells sorted from blood. Subset here: CD45RA-negative fraction. These receptor sequences come from a man between 18 and 29 years old in good health.

The chain couples TRBV5-6 to TRBJ1-2; TRBD1 matches at 10 bases. The CDR3 covers 15 residues. The trim removed 4 bases at V and 4 bases at J, leaving 7 bases unmatched. Germline CDR1 and CDR2: SGHDT and YYEEEE. The DNA of the CDR3 is TGTGCCAGCAGCCCCGACAGGGGGCGCCCCTATGGCTACACCTTC. It yields the protein CASSPDRGRPYGYTF.

This chain links TRBV5-1 with TRBJ2-7; 8 bases match TRBD1. The CDR3 covers 15 residues. Germline V gene sequence: CDR1 SGHRS, CDR2 YFSETQ. The junction had 11 bases not matched to a gene; V was cut back by 0 bases and J by 9 bases. The chain's CDR3 is CASSLDQGAWGGQYF. Written as DNA, the CDR3 is TGCGCCAGCAGCTTGGACCAGGGGGCATGGGGAGGGCAGTACTTC.

This chain uses TRBV9 with TRBJ1-5, with a weak D call TRBD1 (6 bases). This CDR3 comprises 15 residues. V was cut by 0 bases and J by 5 bases, with 12 bases left in between. Germline CDR1 is SGDLS and CDR2 is YYNGEE. In nucleotides, the CDR3 is TGTGCCAGCAGCGTAGATGGGAAGGGGGATCAGCCCCAGCATTTT. This translates into CASSVDGKGDQPQHF.

Of note for this clone: A read error likely explains this, since a far larger clone differs by one base. The genes are TRBV27 and TRBJ1-6; D uncertain. The CDR3 has 12 amino acids. Germline CDR1 is MNHEY and CDR2 is SMNVEV (reference sequence). The CDR3 DNA is TGTGCCAGCAATTTACGAGAATCACCCCTCCACTTT. Translation: CASNLRESPLHF.

In its sample, this clone was seen once. The rearrangement uses TRBV15 and TRBJ2-7; no definite D call. In germline, CDR1 is LNHNV, CDR2 YYDKDF (reference sequence). Trimming left V 3 bases short and J 2 bases short, with 11 bases between. This CDR3 has 14 residues. For the CDR3, the DNA is TGTGCCACCAGCAGCGACCTTTATACCTACGAGCAGTACTTC. It is translated as CATSSDLYTYEQYF. Combining the CDR3 with reference TRBV15 and TRBJ2-7 gives the whole variable domain DAMVIQNPRYQVTQFGKPVTLSCSQTLNHNVMYWYQQKSSQAPKLLFHYYDKDFNNEADTPDNFQSRRPNTSFCFLDIRSPGLGDTAMYLCATSSDLYTYEQYFGPGTRLTVT.

This clone was recorded many times. This sequence joins TRBV7-2 and TRBJ1-2; 11 bases line up with TRBD1. The trim removed 5 bases at V and 7 bases at J, leaving 9 bases unmatched. This CDR3 contains 15 residues. Germline V gives CDR1 SGHTA, CDR2 FQGNSA. The CDR3 reads CASSASGTGGAGYTF. CDR3 bases: TGTGCCAGCAGCGCCTCCGGGACAGGGGGGGCTGGCTACACCTTC.

The chain joins TRBV9 to TRBJ1-3, with TRBD1 as a possible D gene (5 bases). CDR1 and CDR2 (germline): SGDLS, YYNGEE. The CDR3 spans 17 residues. V dropped 3 bases and J dropped 2 bases, with 18 bases sitting between them. The CDR3 bases are TGTGCCAGCAGCGACCTGAGGGGTCTTGATCCTGGAAACACCATATATTTT. It codes for CASSDLRGLDPGNTIYF.

This chain uses TRBV4-1 with TRBJ1-5; TRBD1 matches 8 bases. This CDR3 spans 16 amino acids. Germline-derived CDR1 and CDR2 are MGHRA and YSYEKL. V was clipped by 1 base and J by 2 bases; unmatched bases: 4. CDR3 DNA: TGCGCCAGCAGCCAAGGGACAGGGCAGGGCAATCAGCCCCAGCATTTT. As protein: CASSQGTGQGNQPQHF.